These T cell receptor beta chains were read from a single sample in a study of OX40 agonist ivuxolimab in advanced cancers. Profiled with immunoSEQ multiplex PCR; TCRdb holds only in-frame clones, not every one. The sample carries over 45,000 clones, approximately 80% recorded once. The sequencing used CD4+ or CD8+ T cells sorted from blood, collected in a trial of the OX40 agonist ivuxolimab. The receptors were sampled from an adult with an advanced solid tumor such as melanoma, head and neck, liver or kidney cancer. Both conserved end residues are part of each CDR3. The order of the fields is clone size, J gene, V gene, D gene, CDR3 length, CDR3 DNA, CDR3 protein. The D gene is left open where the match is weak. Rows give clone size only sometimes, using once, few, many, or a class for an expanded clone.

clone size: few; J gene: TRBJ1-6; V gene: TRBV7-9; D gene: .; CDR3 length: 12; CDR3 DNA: TGTGCCAGCAGCCCCAATAATTCACCCCTCCACTTT; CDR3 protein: CASSPNNSPLHF
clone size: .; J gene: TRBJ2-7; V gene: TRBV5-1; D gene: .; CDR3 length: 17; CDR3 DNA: TGCGCCAGCAGCTGGCAACCGGGACGCAGCTACTCCTACGAGCAGTACTTC; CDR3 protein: CASSWQPGRSYSYEQYF
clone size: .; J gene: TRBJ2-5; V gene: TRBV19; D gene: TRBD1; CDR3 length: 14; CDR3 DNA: TGTGCCAGTAGTATCCACAGGGGGCGTGAGACCCAGTACTTC; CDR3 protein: CASSIHRGRETQYF
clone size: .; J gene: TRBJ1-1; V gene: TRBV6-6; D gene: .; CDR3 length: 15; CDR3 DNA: TGTGCCAGCAGTTACTCGGCCAGGGCGGACACTGAAGCTTTCTTT; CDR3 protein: CASSYSARADTEAFF
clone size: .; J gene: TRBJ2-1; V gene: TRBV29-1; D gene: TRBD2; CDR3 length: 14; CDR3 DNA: TGCAGCGTCCCTACTAGCGGGGGGGCCTGGGAGCAGTTCTTC; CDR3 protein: CSVPTSGGAWEQFF
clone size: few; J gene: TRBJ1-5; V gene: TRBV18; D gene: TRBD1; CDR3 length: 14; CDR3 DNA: TGTGCCAGCTCGCGGGACAGAATGAATCAGCCCCAGCATTTT; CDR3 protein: CASSRDRMNQPQHF
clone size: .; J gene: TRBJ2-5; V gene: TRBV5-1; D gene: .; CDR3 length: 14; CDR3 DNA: TGCGCCAGCAGCCGTCCGGGACCTCAAGAGACCCAGTACTTC; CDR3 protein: CASSRPGPQETQYF
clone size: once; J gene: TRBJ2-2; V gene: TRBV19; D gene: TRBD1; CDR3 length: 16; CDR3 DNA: TGTGCCAGTACCCAATCGGACAGGGTTAACACCGGGGAGCTGTTTTTT; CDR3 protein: CASTQSDRVNTGELFF
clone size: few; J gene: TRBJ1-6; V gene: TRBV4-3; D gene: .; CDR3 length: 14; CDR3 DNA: TGCGCCAGCAGCCAAGATATAGTTAATTCACCCCTCCACTTT; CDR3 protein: CASSQDIVNSPLHF
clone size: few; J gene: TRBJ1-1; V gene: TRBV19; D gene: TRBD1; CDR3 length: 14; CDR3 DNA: TGTGCCAGTAGTCCGGGACAGGGAGTCCCTGAAGCTTTCTTT; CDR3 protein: CASSPGQGVPEAFF
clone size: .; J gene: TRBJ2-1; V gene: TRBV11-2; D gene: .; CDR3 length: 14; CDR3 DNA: TGTGCCAGCAGCTTTGACAGCTCCTACAATGAGCAGTTCTTC; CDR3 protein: CASSFDSSYNEQFF
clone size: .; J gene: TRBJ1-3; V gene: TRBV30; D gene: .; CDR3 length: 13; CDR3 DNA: TGTGCCTGGGACATCTTCTCTGGAAACACCATATATTTT; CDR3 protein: CAWDIFSGNTIYF
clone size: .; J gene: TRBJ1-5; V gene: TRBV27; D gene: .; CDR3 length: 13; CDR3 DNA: TGTGCCAGCAGCCCCACCTACAATCAGCCCCAGCATTTT; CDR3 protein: CASSPTYNQPQHF
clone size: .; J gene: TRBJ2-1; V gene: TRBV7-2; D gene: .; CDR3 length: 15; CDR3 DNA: TGTGCCAGCAGCTTAGCCCGGAGCTCCTACAATGAGCAGTTCTTC; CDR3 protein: CASSLARSSYNEQFF
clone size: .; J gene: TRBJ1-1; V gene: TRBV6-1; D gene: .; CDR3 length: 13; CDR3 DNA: TGTGCCAGCAGTGAACGAGATAACACTGAAGCTTTCTTT; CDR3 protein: CASSERDNTEAFF
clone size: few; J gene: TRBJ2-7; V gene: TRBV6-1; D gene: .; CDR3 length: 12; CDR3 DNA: TGTGCCAGCAGTACAACAGGAGGCGAGCAGTACTTC; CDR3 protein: CASSTTGGEQYF
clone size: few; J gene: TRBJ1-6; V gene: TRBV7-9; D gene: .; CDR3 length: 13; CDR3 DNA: TGTGCCGCCTCGAGCTCCTATAATTCACCCCTCCACTTT; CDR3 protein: CAASSSYNSPLHF
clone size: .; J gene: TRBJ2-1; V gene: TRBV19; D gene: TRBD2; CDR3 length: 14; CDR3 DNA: TGTGCCAGTAGTAAAAGCGGGAGGGCCAATGAGCAGTTCTTC; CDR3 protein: CASSKSGRANEQFF
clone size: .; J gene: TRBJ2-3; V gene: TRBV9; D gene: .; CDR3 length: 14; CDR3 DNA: TGTGCCAGCAGCGTAGAGGCTACAGCAGATACGCAGTATTTT; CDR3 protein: CASSVEATADTQYF
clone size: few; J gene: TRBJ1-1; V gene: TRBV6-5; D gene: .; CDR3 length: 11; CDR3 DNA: TGTGCCAGCAGTTCCCGGGGAGGAGCTTTCTTT; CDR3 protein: CASSSRGGAFF
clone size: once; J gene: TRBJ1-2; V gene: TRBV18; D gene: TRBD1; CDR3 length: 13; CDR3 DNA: TGTGCCAGCTCACCTCGACAGGGGGATGGCTACACCTTC; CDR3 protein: CASSPRQGDGYTF
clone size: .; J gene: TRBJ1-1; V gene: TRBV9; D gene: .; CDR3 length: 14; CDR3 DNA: TGTGCCAGCAGCCCCCTCATGATGAACACTGAAGCTTTCTTT; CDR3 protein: CASSPLMMNTEAFF
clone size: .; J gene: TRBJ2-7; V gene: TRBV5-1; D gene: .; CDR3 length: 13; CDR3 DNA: TGCGCCAGCAGCCCACAGGGTACCTACGAGCAGTACTTC; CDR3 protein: CASSPQGTYEQYF
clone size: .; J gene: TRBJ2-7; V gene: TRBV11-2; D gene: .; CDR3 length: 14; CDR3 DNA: TGTGCCAGCAGCTTATGGACCTTTAGCAACGAGCAGTACTTC; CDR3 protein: CASSLWTFSNEQYF
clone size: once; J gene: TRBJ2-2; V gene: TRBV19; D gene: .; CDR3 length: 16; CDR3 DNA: TGTGCCAGTAGTCCGGCCAGTCCCCCCACCACCGGGGAGCTGTTTTTT; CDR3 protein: CASSPASPPTTGELFF
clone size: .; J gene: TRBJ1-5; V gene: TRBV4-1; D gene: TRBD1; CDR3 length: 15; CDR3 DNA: TGCGCCAGCAGCCACCCAGACAGGGGCAATCAGCCCCAGCATTTT; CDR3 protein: CASSHPDRGNQPQHF
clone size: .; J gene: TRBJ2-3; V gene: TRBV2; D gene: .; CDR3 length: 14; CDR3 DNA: TGTGCCAGCAGAGGGACCATCCCCCCGGATACGCAGTATTTT; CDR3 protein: CASRGTIPPDTQYF
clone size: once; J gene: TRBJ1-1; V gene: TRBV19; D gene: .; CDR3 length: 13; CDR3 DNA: TGTGCCAGTACCCTCACGGGGGGAACTGAAGCTTTCTTT; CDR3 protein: CASTLTGGTEAFF
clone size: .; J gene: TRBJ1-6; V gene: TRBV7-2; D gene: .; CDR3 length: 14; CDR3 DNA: TGTGCCAGCAGCCGCAGGGGATTCAATTCACCCCTCCACTTT; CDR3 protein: CASSRRGFNSPLHF
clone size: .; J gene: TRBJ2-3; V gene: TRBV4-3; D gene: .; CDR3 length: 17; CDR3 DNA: TGCGCCAGCAGCCAAGATTGGCTGCCTGCAGCCGGGGGTACGCAGTATTTT; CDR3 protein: CASSQDWLPAAGGTQYF
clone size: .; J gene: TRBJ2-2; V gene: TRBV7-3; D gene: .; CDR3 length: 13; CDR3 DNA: TGTGCCAGCAGCTCCGGTTACACCGGGGAGCTGTTTTTT; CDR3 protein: CASSSGYTGELFF
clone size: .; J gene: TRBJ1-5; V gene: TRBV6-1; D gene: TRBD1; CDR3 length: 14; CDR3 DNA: TGTGCCAGCAACCCGGGACAGGGCAATCAGCCCCAGCATTTT; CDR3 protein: CASNPGQGNQPQHF
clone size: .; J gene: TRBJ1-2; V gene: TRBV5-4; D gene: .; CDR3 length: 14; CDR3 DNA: TGTGCCAGCAGCAATTGGGACCAAAGGGGTGGCTACACCTTC; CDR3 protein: CASSNWDQRGGYTF
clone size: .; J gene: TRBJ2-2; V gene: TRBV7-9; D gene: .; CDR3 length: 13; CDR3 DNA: TGTGCCAGCAGCCCACAGGGCCCCGGGGAGCTGTTTTTT; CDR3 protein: CASSPQGPGELFF
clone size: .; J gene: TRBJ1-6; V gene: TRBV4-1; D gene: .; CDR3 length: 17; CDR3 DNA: TGCGCCAGCAGCCAAGGGCGGGCGCATGGTCTCAATTCACCCCTCCACTTT; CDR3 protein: CASSQGRAHGLNSPLHF
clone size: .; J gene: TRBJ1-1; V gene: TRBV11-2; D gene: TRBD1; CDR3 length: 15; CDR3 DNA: TGTGCCAGCGCCTTGATGGGACAGCAGAACACTGAAGCTTTCTTT; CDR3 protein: CASALMGQQNTEAFF
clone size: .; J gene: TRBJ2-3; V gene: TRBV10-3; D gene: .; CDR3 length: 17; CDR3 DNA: TGTGCCATCAGTGAGTACCCGGACGATACTAGCACAGATACGCAGTATTTT; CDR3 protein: CAISEYPDDTSTDTQYF
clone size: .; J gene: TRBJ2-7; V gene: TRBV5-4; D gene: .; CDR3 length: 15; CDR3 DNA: TGTGCCAGCAGCTTGATGGCGGGGGCAGCCTACGAGCAGTACTTC; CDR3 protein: CASSLMAGAAYEQYF
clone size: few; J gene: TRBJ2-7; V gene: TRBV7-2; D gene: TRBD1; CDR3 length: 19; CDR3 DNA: TGTGCCAGCAGCGTAAGTGACAGGGACCGAGGACGCGTAGACTACGAGCAGTACTTC; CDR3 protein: CASSVSDRDRGRVDYEQYF
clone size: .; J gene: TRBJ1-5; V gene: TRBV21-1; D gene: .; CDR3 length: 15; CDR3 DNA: TGTGCCAGCAGCAAAGAAGGGCATAGCAATCAGCCCCAGCATTTT; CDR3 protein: CASSKEGHSNQPQHF
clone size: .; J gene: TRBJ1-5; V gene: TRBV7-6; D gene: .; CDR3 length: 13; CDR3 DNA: TGTGCCAGCAGCTTGAGTGAGTCCGCCGCCCAGCATTTT; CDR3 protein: CASSLSESAAQHF
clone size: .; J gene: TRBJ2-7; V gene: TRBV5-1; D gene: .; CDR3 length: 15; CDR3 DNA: TGCGCCAGCAGCGTGCTACCGGGACACACCTACGAGCAGTACTTC; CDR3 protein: CASSVLPGHTYEQYF
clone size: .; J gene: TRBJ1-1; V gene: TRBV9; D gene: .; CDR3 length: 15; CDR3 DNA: TGTGCCAGCAGCTTCCAGGGACTCCCGAACACTGAAGCTTTCTTT; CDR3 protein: CASSFQGLPNTEAFF
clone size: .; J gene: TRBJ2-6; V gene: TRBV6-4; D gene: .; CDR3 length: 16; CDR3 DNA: TGTGCCAGCAGCCCCGGGGGGCCCTCTGGGGCCAACGTCCTGACTTTC; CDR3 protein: CASSPGGPSGANVLTF
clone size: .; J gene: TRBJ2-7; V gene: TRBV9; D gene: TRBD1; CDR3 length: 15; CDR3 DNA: TGTGCCAGCAGCGAGACCCCGACAGGGGTCCACGAGCAGTACTTC; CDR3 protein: CASSETPTGVHEQYF
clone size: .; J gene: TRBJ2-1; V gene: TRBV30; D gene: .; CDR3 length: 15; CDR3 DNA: TGTGCCTGGAGTAAGGGGGCTAGCGGTTACAATGAGCAGTTCTTC; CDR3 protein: CAWSKGASGYNEQFF
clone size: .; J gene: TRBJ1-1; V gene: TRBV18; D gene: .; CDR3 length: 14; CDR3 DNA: TGTGCCAGCTCACCGGCAGGAAGGAACACTGAAGCTTTCTTT; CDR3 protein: CASSPAGRNTEAFF
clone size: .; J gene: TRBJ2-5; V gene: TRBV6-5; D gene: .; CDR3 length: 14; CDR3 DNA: TGTGCCAGCAGTTCGAACAACAACCAAGAGACCCAGTACTTC; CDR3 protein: CASSSNNNQETQYF
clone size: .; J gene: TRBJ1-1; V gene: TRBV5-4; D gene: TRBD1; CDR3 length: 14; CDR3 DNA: TGTGCCAGCAGCGCTAACAGGGGTGGCACTGAAGCTTTCTTT; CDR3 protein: CASSANRGGTEAFF
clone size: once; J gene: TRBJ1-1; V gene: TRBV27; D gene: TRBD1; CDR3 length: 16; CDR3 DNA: TGTGCCAGCAGTTTAGGGCCCGGACAGGTATACACTGAAGCTTTCTTT; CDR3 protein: CASSLGPGQVYTEAFF
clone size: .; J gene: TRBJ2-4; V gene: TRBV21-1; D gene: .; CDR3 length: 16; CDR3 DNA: TGTGCCAGCCCTGGGGGGGGGCCGAGGGCCAAAAACATTCAGTACTTC; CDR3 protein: CASPGGGPRAKNIQYF
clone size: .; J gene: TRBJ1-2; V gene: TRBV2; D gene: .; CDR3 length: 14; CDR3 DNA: TGTGCCAGCAGGACCGGACCAGAGGTTTATGGCTACACCTTC; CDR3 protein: CASRTGPEVYGYTF
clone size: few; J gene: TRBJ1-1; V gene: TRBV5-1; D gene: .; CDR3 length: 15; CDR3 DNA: TGCGCCAGCAGCTTGGGAGGGGCCTTGAACACTGAAGCTTTCTTT; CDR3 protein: CASSLGGALNTEAFF
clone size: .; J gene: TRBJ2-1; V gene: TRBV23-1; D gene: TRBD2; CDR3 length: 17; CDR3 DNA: TGCGCCAGCAGCCAAGGGACTAGCGGGAGCTCCTACAATGAGCAGTTCTTC; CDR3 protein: CASSQGTSGSSYNEQFF
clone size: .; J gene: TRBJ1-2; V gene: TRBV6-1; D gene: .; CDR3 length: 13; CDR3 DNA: TGTGCCAGCAGTGAACGATCAGGCAGGGGCTACACCTTC; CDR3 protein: CASSERSGRGYTF